One and the same sample provided the 12 T cell receptor beta chains below, sequenced in a study of blood T cell repertoires in COVID-19. Libraries were prepared by immunoSEQ multiplex PCR; TCRdb keeps only in-frame clonotypes and omits some of them. The sample records 250,000 to 350,000 clones, under 85% being singletons. The sample taken for sequencing was peripheral blood. The source of these receptors is a human donor with COVID-19, enrolled during active disease. The donor label of this sample is uncertain.

The V and J genes are TRBV2 and TRBJ1-2; no reliable D call. V was shortened by 8 bases and J by 5 bases, with 12 bases between the two germline ends. The CDR3 totals 12 residues. Germline assignment: CDR1 SNHLY and CDR2 FYNNEI. The CDR3 bases are TGTGCCAGCGGAGTGGCGCGGTATGGCTACACCTTC. Its protein is CASGVARYGYTF. Full variable domain (outside the CDR3, taken from reference TRBV2 and TRBJ1-2): EPEVTQTPSHQVTQMGQEVILRCVPISNHLYFYWYRQILGQKVEFLVSFYNNEISEKSEIFDDQFSVERPDGSNFTLKIRSTKLEDSAMYFCASGVARYGYTFGSGTRLTVV.

The table lists this clone with a few counts. The chain has TRBV7-2 and TRBJ1-4, with TRBD1 identical over 7 bases. CDR3 length: 15 amino acids. The V and J ends lost 0 bases and 5 bases, in that order; junction bases with no gene match: 3. Germline V lookup: CDR1 SGHTA, CDR2 FQGNSA. CDR3 protein: CASSLAGGINEKLFF. The CDR3 nucleotides read TGTGCCAGCAGCTTAGCAGGGGGCATCAATGAAAAACTGTTTTTT.

This chain links TRBV11-2 with TRBJ2-1; 7 bases align to TRBD2. The germline gives CDR1 SGHAT, CDR2 FQNNGV. The CDR3 consists of 15 residues. The V and J ends lost 5 bases and 0 bases, in that order; junction bases with no gene match: 4. This CDR3 reads CASSQRDYSYNEQFF. The CDR3 DNA follows: TGTGCCAGCAGCCAGCGGGACTACTCCTACAATGAGCAGTTCTTC.

The V gene is TRBV2, the J gene TRBJ2-7; 9 nucleotides align to TRBD1. The ends lost 6 bases at V and 3 bases at J; junction bases unmatched: 3. Germline lookup yields CDR1 SNHLY and CDR2 FYNNEI. The CDR3 has 13 residues. The CDR3, as DNA: TGTGCCAGCAGACAGGGGGCCATCTACGAGCAGTACTTC. Translating gives CASRQGAIYEQYF. Based on the CDR3 plus reference TRBV2 and TRBJ2-7, the full variable domain is EPEVTQTPSHQVTQMGQEVILRCVPISNHLYFYWYRQILGQKVEFLVSFYNNEISEKSEIFDDQFSVERPDGSNFTLKIRSTKLEDSAMYFCASRQGAIYEQYFGPGTRLTVT.

The rearrangement uses TRBV5-1 and TRBJ1-2, with D possibly TRBD1 on 6 matching bases. With 4 bases removed from V and 4 bases from J, the gap between germline ends came to 23 bases. The length of the CDR3 is 17 residues. Germline V lookup: CDR1 SGHRS, CDR2 YFSETQ. The CDR3: CASSGPGQTSISYGYTF. The CDR3 DNA sequence: TGCGCCAGCAGCGGACCAGGACAGACCTCTATTTCCTATGGCTACACCTTC.

The chain has TRBV5-4 and TRBJ2-7, with 10 nucleotides matching TRBD2. Germline V gives CDR1 SGHNT, CDR2 YYREEE (reference sequence). The CDR3 totals 15 residues. J lost 5 bases, V lost 0 bases, and 5 bases had no gene match. The CDR3 region is CASSLGVLAGDEQYF. CDR3 sequence (DNA): TGTGCCAGCAGCTTGGGGGTTCTAGCGGGAGACGAGCAGTACTTC.

The J gene is TRBJ2-1, the V gene TRBV14, with TRBD2 identical over 9 bases. This CDR3 is built from 16 residues. The germline V gene has CDR1 SGHDN and CDR2 FVKESK. V gave up 1 base and J gave up 1 base; unmatched junction bases: 2. CDR3 DNA: TGTGCCAGCAGCCAAGTAGCGGGAGTGTCCTACAATGAGCAGTTCTTC. The encoded protein is CASSQVAGVSYNEQFF.

V is TRBV27 and J is TRBJ1-2; 8 bases line up with TRBD1. With 5 bases clipped from V and 2 bases from J, the junction kept 7 bases outside the gene matches. The germline gives CDR1 MNHEY, CDR2 SMNVEV (reference sequence). The CDR3 sequence is 15 residues long. The CDR3 reads CASSIRTGRNYGYTF. CDR3 nucleotide sequence: TGTGCCAGCAGTATTCGGACAGGGAGGAACTATGGCTACACCTTC.

This chain connects TRBV24-1 to TRBJ2-5; tentative D call: TRBD2 (6 bases). Germline assignment: CDR1 KGHDR and CDR2 SFDVKD. V was cut by 6 bases and J by 5 bases, with 15 bases left in between. This CDR3 spans 14 amino acids. As DNA, the CDR3 is TGTGCCACCAGTACGGCGGGCGGGGTGGAGACCCAGTACTTC. This encodes CATSTAGGVETQYF.

The table lists this clone with a few counts. This CDR3 reads CASSLAQASGTAYEQYF. The CDR3 nucleotides read TGTGCCAGCAGCTTAGCGCAGGCTAGCGGGACGGCGTACGAGCAGTACTTC. The rearrangement links TRBV7-2 to TRBJ2-7; 9 bases agree with TRBD2. The CDR3 has 17 residues. Trimming removed 0 bases from V and 4 bases from J; junction bases left unmatched: 10. Germline CDR1 is SGHTA and CDR2 is FQGNSA.

This chain joins TRBV24-1 and TRBJ1-5, with a tentative D call TRBD1 (5 bases). This CDR3 is 14 amino acids long. The V and J ends lost 2 bases and 9 bases respectively, with 13 bases between them. Germline V gives CDR1 KGHDR, CDR2 SFDVKD. CDR3 nucleotide sequence: TGTGCCACCAGTGATTGGGGCCAAGGTGGGCCCCAGCATTTT. Translating gives CATSDWGQGGPQHF.

The table lists this clone with a count of one. The genes are TRBV18 and TRBJ1-2; a weak D match, TRBD1 (5 bases). V lost 1 base to trimming and J lost 8 bases, with 17 bases between them. Looked up from germline, CDR1 is KGHSH and CDR2 is LQKENI. This CDR3 spans 15 amino acids. This CDR3 reads CASSPRQGRAAGYTF. The CDR3 coding sequence is TGTGCCAGCTCACCACGGCAGGGAAGAGCCGCAGGCTACACCTTC. The variable domain in full, completed from reference TRBV18 and TRBJ1-2, reads NAGVMQNPRHLVRRRGQEARLRCSPMKGHSHVYWYRQLPEEGLKFMVYLQKENIIDESGMPKERFSAEFPKEGPSILRIQQVVRGDSAAYFCASSPRQGRAAGYTFGSGTRLTVV.